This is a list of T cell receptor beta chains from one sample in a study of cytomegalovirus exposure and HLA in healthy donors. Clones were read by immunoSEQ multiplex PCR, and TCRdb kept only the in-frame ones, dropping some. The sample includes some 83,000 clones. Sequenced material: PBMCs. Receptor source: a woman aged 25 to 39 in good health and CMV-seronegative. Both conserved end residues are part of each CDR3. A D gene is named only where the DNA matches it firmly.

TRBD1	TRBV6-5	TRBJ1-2	TGTGCCAGCAGTGACAGGGGCGCTAACTATGGCTACACCTTC	CASSDRGANYGYTF
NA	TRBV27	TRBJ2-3	TGTGCCAGCAGCCAGGGGTTGGGAACAGATACGCAGTATTTT	CASSQGLGTDTQYF
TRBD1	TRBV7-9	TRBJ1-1	TGTGCCAGCAGCCACACGGGACAGTTAAACACTGAAGCTTTCTTT	CASSHTGQLNTEAFF
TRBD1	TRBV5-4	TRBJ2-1	TGTGCCAGCAGCTTCGGACAGGTAAACAATGAGCAGTTCTTC	CASSFGQVNNEQFF
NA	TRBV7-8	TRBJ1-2	TGTGCCAGCAGCTTTCAGGGAAACTATGGCTACACCTTC	CASSFQGNYGYTF
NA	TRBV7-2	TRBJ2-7	TGTGCCAGCAGCCGTCAGGAGGCCTACGAGCAGTACTTC	CASSRQEAYEQYF
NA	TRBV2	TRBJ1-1	TGTGCCAGCAGTGAAATGGGGGCGCGAAACACTGAAGCTTTCTTT	CASSEMGARNTEAFF
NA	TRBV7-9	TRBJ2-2	TGTGCCAGCAGCGGAGGATCCGGGGAGCTGTTTTTT	CASSGGSGELFF
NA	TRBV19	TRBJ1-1	TGTGCCAGCGGAACGGCAGGGACTGAAGCTTTCTTT	CASGTAGTEAFF
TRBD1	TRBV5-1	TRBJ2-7	TGCGCCAGCAGCTTGGGACAGGGGCCGGAGGACGAGCAGTACTTC	CASSLGQGPEDEQYF
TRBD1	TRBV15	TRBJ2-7	TGTGCCACCAGCAGACGGACAGGGAAGGGGGACGAGCAGTACTTC	CATSRRTGKGDEQYF
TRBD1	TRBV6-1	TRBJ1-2	TGTGCCACGACAGGGGGGCTCTATGGCTACACCTTC	CATTGGLYGYTF
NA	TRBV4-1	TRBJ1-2	TGCGCCAGCAGCTCGGGGGACTATGGCTACACCTTC	CASSSGDYGYTF
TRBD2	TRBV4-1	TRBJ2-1	TGCGCCAGCAGCTCCCTGGTGGTAGCGGGGGTGGGCAATGAGCAGTTCTTC	CASSSLVVAGVGNEQFF
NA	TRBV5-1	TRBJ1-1	TGCGCCAGCTCCTTGGGGGGGGTTAACACTGAAGCTTTCTTT	CASSLGGVNTEAFF
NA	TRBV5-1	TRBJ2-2	TGCGCCAGCAGGGCCGAGGCCAACACCGGGGAGCTGTTTTTT	CASRAEANTGELFF
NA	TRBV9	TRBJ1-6	TGTGCCAGCAGCGTAGAAGAGGGTCGGAATTCACCCCTCCACTTT	CASSVEEGRNSPLHF
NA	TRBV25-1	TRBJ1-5	TGTGCCAGCAGTGAATGGGAGGGGCCCCAGCATTTT	CASSEWEGPQHF
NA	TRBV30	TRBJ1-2	TGTGCCTGGAGTTGGCGCAGGGCGGACTATGGCTACACCTTC	CAWSWRRADYGYTF
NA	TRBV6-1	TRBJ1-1	TGTGCCAGCAGTCCGCTGACAGGAGGGAACACTGAAGCTTTCTTT	CASSPLTGGNTEAFF
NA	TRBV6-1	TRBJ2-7	TGTGCCAGCAGTGAACCTGCCTACTCCTACGAGCAGTACTTC	CASSEPAYSYEQYF
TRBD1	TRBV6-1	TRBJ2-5	TGTGCCAGCACCATATCACAGGGGGTGGAAGAGACCCAGTACTTC	CASTISQGVEETQYF
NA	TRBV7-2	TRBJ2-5	TGTGCCAGCAGCTTAGCTGGGCGAGGGGAGACCCAGTACTTC	CASSLAGRGETQYF
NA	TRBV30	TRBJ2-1	TGTGCCTGGAATACCGGGACTCTTGGAAACAATGAGCAGTTCTTC	CAWNTGTLGNNEQFF
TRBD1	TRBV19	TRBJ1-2	TGTGCCAGTAGTGCCCTGACAGGGAACTATGGCTACACCTTC	CASSALTGNYGYTF
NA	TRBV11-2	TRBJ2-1	TGTGCCAGCAGCTCGACTAGTTCCTCCTACAATGAGCAGTTCTTC	CASSSTSSSYNEQFF
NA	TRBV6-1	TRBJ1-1	TGTGCCAGCAGTGGGGGGGGAGGCGGGTACACTGAAGCTTTCTTT	CASSGGGGGYTEAFF
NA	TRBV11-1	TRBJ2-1	TGTGCCAGCAGCTTTGGCGGGTTTTACAATGAGCAGTTCTTC	CASSFGGFYNEQFF
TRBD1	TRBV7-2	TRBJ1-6	TGTGCCAGCAGCTTTGGGACAGAATATTCACCCCTCCACTTT	CASSFGTEYSPLHF
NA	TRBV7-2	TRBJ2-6	TGTGCCAGCAGCCCCGCGGGGTTCTCTGGGGCCAACGTCCTGACTTTC	CASSPAGFSGANVLTF
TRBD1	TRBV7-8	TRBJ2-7	TGTGCCAGCAGCCACCGGACAGGTTGGGAGTACGAGCAGTACTTC	CASSHRTGWEYEQYF
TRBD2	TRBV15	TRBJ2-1	TGTGCCACCAGCAGAGTGACTAGCGGGAATGAGCAGTTCTTC	CATSRVTSGNEQFF
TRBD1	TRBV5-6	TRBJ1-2	TGTGCCAGCAGCGTGATCAGGACAGGCGCCCTGGGCTACACCTTC	CASSVIRTGALGYTF
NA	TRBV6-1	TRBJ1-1	TGTGCCAGCAGCCGAAATAGGAACACTGAAGCTTTCTTT	CASSRNRNTEAFF
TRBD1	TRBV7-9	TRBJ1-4	TGTGCCAGCAGCTCCTGGACAGGGGGGAATGAAAAACTGTTTTTT	CASSSWTGGNEKLFF
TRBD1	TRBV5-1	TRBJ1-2	TGCGCCAGCAGCTTATCCAGGGGGTTAGATGGCTACACCTTC	CASSLSRGLDGYTF
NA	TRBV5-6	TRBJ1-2	TGTGCCAGCAGCGTGATACAGGGAGTCGCTTATGGCTACACCTTC	CASSVIQGVAYGYTF
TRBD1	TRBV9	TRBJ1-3	TGTGCCAGCAGCCCCCGTGGAGGGGGCGCTCAAACTGGAAACACCATATATTTT	CASSPRGGGAQTGNTIYF
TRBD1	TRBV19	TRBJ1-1	TGTGCCAGTAAAGGGGACAGGGGCCAAAGGAGGGCTGAAGCTTTCTTT	CASKGDRGQRRAEAFF
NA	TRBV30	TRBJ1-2	TGTGCCTGGAGTGTAAGAGCCGAGGGCTACACCTTC	CAWSVRAEGYTF
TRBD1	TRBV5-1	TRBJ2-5	TGCGCCAGCAGCTTGACAGGGGTGGTCCAAGAGACCCAGTACTTC	CASSLTGVVQETQYF
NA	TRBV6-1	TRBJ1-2	TGTGCCAGCAGTGAAGAGGGAGGGGTGAGCTATGGCTACACCTTC	CASSEEGGVSYGYTF
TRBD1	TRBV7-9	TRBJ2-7	TGTGCCAGCAGCTGGGCAGGGGGCGCCTACGAGCAGTACTTC	CASSWAGGAYEQYF
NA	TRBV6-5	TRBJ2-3	TGTGCCAGCAGTTACTCGCAGGGTGGGGATACGCAGTATTTT	CASSYSQGGDTQYF
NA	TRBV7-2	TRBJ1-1	TGTGCCAGCAGCTTATCGGGGATGAACACTGAAGCTTTCTTT	CASSLSGMNTEAFF
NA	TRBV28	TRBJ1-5	TGTGCCAGCAGTCTACAGGGAGCGCAGCCCCAGCATTTT	CASSLQGAQPQHF
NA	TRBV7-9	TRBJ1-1	TGTGCCAGCAGCTTAAGTCAGGGATCATATGTCGCTGAAGCTTTCTTT	CASSLSQGSYVAEAFF
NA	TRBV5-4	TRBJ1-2	TGTGCCAGCAGCTCTCCGGGACTTCCTTATGGCTACACCTTC	CASSSPGLPYGYTF
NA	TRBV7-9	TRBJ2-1	TGTGCCAGCAGTGACGACAGCATAAGGTTCTTC	CASSDDSIRFF
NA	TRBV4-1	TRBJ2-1	TGCGCCAGCAGCCAAGTGGGGGGAAACTCCTACAATGAGCAGTTCTTC	CASSQVGGNSYNEQFF
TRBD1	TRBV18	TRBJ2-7	TGTGCCAGCTCACCGGGACAGGGACCCTACGAGCAGTACTTC	CASSPGQGPYEQYF
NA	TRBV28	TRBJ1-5	TGTGCCAGCAGTTCATTTAGGCCCCAGCATTTT	CASSSFRPQHF
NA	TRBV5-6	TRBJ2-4	TGTGCCAGCAGCTTTCAGGGGCCGAACATTCAGTACTTC	CASSFQGPNIQYF
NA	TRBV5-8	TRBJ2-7	TGTGCCAGCAGCCGTAGAGTCTCCTACGAGCAGTACTTC	CASSRRVSYEQYF
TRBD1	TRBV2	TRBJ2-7	TGTGCCAGCCGGGACAGATCCTACGAGCAGTACTTC	CASRDRSYEQYF
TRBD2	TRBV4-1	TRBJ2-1	TGCGCCAGCTCCCTAGCGGCTCTCTTGAACAATGAGCAGTTCTTC	CASSLAALLNNEQFF
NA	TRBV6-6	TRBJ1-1	TGTGCCAGCAGTTACGGCACAGGTTACACTGAAGCTTTCTTT	CASSYGTGYTEAFF
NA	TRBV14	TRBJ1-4	TGTGCCAGCAGCCAAGATGTGCGGGGAGGCCCGCCTGGGGGTGAAAAACTGTTTTTT	CASSQDVRGGPPGGEKLFF
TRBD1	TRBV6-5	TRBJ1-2	TGTGCCAGCAGCCATCGGACAGGGTATTATGGCTACACCTTC	CASSHRTGYYGYTF